The sequence of this TCR beta chain was determined in a study of T-cell memory formation after mild COVID-19 (dated by TCRdb to the early 2020s). A note on the overall study: Most TCR sequence clusters were specific to one of the two donors. Longitudinal TCRalpha and TCRbeta repertoire sequencing tracked T-cell clones expanding and contracting after mild COVID-19 in a couple of donors. Two young, previously healthy adult volunteers, one female and one male, were included in the cohort.

Relative to germline, V is missing 1 base and J is missing 5 bases, with 7 bases of the junction outside any gene match. Looking up the germline V gene yields CDR1 MGHRA and CDR2 YSYEKL. The CDR3 numbers 17 residues from cysteine through phenylalanine. The retained sequence is limited to the CDR3, 51 bases, with the frame set at the first base. Ficoll-Paque density gradient centrifugation was the method used to isolate PBMCs. This sample was sequenced with an Illumina NovaSeq 6000. TCRalpha and TCRbeta cDNA libraries were built by 5'RACE with constant-segment primers, adding sample barcodes and unique molecular identifiers. Trizol reagent was used to extract RNA from every sample. Amplification of the libraries took two PCR steps, and the second step added a second sample barcode plus Illumina TruSeq adapters. Sequencing of the libraries was done on an Illumina NovaSeq, producing 2 x 150 bp paired-end reads. Regarding the original processing steps: Demultiplexing of reads and collapsing into UMI-guided consensus sequences were performed with migec v1.2.7. Using mixcr v2.1.11, UMI consensuses were aligned to TRA and TRB V and J templates and then assembled into clonotypes. A clonotype was counted as expanded or contracted only when both edgeR and NoisET called the clonotype significant, with the noise models trained on biological replicates. For edgeR calls, the thresholds were a false discovery rate-adjusted p below 0.01 and a log2 fold-change of 1. As an exploratory analysis of dynamics, PCA with hierarchical clustering was applied to max-normalized trajectories of the 1000 most abundant clonotypes. Separately sequenced CD4+ and CD8+ repertoires were used to assign a CD4 or CD8 phenotype to each responding clone. Using fastp trimming at Q25 and MiXCR clonotype assembly, TCRdb reanalyzed the public sequencing data and kept in-frame beta chains. CDR3 protein duplicates are merged, each entry listing the most common genes and DNA. TCRdb, not the authors, supplied the V and J calls. This sample gives some 600,000 distinct CDR3 sequences in total; 15% to 20% of them show up just once. About 8.1% of the sample is held by the ten biggest clonotypes.

Study-wide findings and limitations: Contracting CD4+ clones were located mainly in the CM and EM memory subsets, whereas CD8+ clones were found to be enriched in EMRA. Balanced CD4/CD8 phenotypes were observed for clones contracting from day 15 to 85, whereas a bias towards CD4+ was observed for a second wave of clones expanding from day 15 to 37. SARS-CoV-2 specificity was not confirmed for the second-wave clones peaking on day 37. Only a couple of mild cases were covered by the study, and larger cohorts that include severe cases with pre-infection samples were considered necessary. Some responding clones were detected in pre-infection memory, suggesting pre-existing cross-reactive memory T cells joined the SARS-CoV-2 response.

About this clonotype: It has no known antigen specificity. Within one base of it there is no much larger clone, and no base qualities were kept.

Source material: PBMCs or a T cell subset sorted from them (not recorded which). The chain is encoded by TRBV4-1 joined to TRBJ2-2; TRBD1 matches 10 bases in the middle. The sequence derives from an adult woman who had mild COVID-19 (a few samples of this study predate the infection). The sample titles of this study are shuffled in the database, so cell type and time point are left out; the donor was told from shared clones. In nucleotides, the sequence is TGCGCCAGCAGCCAAGTCTGGACAGGGGGATTTACCGGGGAGCTGTTTTTT. Its protein product is CASSQVWTGGFTGELFF.